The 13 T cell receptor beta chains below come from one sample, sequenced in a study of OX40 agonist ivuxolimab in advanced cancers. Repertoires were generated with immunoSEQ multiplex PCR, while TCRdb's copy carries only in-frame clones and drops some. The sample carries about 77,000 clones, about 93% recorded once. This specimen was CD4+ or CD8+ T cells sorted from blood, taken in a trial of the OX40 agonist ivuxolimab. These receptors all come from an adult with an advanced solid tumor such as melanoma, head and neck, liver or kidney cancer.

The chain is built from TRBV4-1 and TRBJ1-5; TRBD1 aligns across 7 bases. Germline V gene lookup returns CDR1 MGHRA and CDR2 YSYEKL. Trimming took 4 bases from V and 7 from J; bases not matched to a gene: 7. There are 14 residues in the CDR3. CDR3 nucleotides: TGCGCCAGCAGCCTGTTGACAGGGAACCAGCCCCAGCATTTT. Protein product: CASSLLTGNQPQHF.

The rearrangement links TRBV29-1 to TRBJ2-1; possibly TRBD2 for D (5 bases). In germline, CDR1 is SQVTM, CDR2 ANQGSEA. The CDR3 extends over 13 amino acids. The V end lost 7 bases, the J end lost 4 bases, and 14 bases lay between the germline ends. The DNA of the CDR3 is TGCAGCGCCCTGAGTGGACTTTACAATGAGCAGTTCTTC. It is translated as CSALSGLYNEQFF.

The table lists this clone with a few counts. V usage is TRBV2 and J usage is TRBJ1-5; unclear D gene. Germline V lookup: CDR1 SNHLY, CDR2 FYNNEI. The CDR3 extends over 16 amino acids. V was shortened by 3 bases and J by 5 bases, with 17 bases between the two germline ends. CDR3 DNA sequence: TGTGCCAGCAGTGATGGGTTCGGTCTCAACGATCAGCCCCAGCATTTT. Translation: CASSDGFGLNDQPQHF.

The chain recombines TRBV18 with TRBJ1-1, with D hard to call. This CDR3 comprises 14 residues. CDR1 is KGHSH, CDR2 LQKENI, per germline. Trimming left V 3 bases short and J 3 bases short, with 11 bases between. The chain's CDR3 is CASSPVDGHTEAFF. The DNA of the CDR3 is TGTGCCAGCTCACCGGTGGACGGACACACTGAAGCTTTCTTT. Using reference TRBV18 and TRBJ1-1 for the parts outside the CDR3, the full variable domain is NAGVMQNPRHLVRRRGQEARLRCSPMKGHSHVYWYRQLPEEGLKFMVYLQKENIIDESGMPKERFSAEFPKEGPSILRIQQVVRGDSAAYFCASSPVDGHTEAFFGQGTRLTVV.

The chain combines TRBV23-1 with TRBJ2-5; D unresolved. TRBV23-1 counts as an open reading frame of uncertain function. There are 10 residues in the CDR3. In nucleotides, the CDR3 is TGCGCGGTCGTGTCAGAGACCCAGTACTTC. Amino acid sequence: CAVVSETQYF.

The CDR3: CASSNRGLSGNTIYF. The DNA of the CDR3 is TGTGCCAGCAGCAACAGGGGGCTCTCTGGAAACACCATATATTTT. The gene calls are TRBV9 and TRBJ1-3; TRBD1 matches 9 bases. The CDR3 runs 15 residues. Trimming at V came to 4 bases and at J to 0 bases, leaving 2 bases not matched to a gene. Germline V gene data show CDR1 as SGDLS and CDR2 as YYNGEE.

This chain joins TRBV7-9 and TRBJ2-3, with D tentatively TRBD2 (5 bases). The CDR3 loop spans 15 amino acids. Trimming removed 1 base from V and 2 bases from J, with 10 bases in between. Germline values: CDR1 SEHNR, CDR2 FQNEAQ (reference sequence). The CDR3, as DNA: TGTGCCAGCAGCTTAGTAAGCGGCCTCACAGATACGCAGTATTTT. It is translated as CASSLVSGLTDTQYF. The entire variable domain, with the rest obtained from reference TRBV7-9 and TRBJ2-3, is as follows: DTGVSQNPRHKITKRGQNVTFRCDPISEHNRLYWYRQTLGQGPEFLTYFQNEAQLEKSRLLSDRFSAERPKGSFSTLEIQRTEQGDSAMYLCASSLVSGLTDTQYFGPGTRLTVL.

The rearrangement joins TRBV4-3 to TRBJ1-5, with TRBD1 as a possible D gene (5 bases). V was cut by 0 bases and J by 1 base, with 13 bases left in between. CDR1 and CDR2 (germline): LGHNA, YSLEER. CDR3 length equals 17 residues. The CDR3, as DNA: TGCGCCAGCAGCCAAGACACCGGGACCGCGAGCAATCAGCCCCAGCATTTT. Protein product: CASSQDTGTASNQPQHF.

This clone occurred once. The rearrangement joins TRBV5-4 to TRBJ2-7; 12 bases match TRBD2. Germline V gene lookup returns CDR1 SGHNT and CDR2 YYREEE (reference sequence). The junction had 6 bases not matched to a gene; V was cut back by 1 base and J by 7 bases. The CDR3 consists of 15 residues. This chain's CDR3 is CASSLSSGRGEEQYF. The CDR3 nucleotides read TGTGCCAGCAGCTTGTCTAGCGGGAGGGGGGAGGAGCAGTACTTC.

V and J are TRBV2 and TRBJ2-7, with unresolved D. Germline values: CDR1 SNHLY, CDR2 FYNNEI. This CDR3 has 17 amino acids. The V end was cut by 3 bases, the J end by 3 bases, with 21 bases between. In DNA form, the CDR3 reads TGTGCCAGCAGTGAGCTAGACAACGGGTATATAGACTACGAGCAGTACTTC. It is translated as CASSELDNGYIDYEQYF. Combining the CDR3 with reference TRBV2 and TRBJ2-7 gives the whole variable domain EPEVTQTPSHQVTQMGQEVILRCVPISNHLYFYWYRQILGQKVEFLVSFYNNEISEKSEIFDDQFSVERPDGSNFTLKIRSTKLEDSAMYFCASSELDNGYIDYEQYFGPGTRLTVT.

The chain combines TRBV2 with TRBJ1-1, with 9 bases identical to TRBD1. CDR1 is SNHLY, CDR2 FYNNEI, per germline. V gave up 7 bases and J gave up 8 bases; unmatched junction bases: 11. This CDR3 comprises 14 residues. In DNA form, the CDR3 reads TGTGCCAGCATGGGGGGACAGGGCTCGGCAGAAGCTTTCTTT. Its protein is CASMGGQGSAEAFF.

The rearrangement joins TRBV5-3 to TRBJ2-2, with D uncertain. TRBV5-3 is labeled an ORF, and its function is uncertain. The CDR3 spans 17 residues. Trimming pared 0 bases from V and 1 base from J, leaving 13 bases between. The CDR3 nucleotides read TGTGCCAGAAGCTTGGCTTATCGACCGGTGAACACCGGGGAGCTGTTTTTT. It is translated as CARSLAYRPVNTGELFF.

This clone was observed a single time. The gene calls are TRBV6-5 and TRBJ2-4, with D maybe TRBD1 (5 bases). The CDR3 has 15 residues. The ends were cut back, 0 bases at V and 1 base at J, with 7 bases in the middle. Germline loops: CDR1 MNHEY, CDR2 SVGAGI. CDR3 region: CASSYSWGAKNIQYF. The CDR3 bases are TGTGCCAGCAGTTACTCCTGGGGCGCCAAAAACATTCAGTACTTC.